The TCR beta chain described here comes from a study of blood T cell repertoires in COVID-19. Study-level background: PBMCs, B-cell-depleted T cells, or T cells provided the cDNA or gDNA that made up the material.

Using immunoSEQ multiplex PCR, the repertoire was profiled, and TCRdb retains in-frame clones only, with some absent. The repertoire holds under 200,000 clones, with around 83% as singletons. Per germline, CDR1 SGHRS and CDR2 YFSETQ. The junction had 5 bases not matched to a gene; V was cut back by 7 bases and J by 8 bases. The CDR3 spans 13 residues. The sample consisted of peripheral blood. The source of this sequence is a woman between 70 and 85 years old who had recovered from COVID-19. The chain combines TRBV5-1 with TRBJ2-1, with 11 bases identical to TRBD2. The CDR3 reads CASRSGGAHEQFF. Here the CDR3 DNA reads TGCGCCAGCCGTAGCGGGGGGGCCCATGAGCAGTTCTTC.